The rows below give T cell receptor beta chains drawn from one sample of a study of cytomegalovirus exposure and HLA in healthy donors. Profiled with immunoSEQ multiplex PCR; TCRdb holds only in-frame clones, not every one. There are roughly 160,000 clones in the sample; 65% to 80% occur only once, and 2.5% to 4% lies in the top ten. Source material: PBMCs. The receptor source for this set is a woman aged 50 to 60 in good health and CMV-seropositive. The CDR3 runs from the conserved cysteine through the conserved F or W. D genes are given only for firm matches. Rows may omit the clone size; those that give it use once, few, many or a size class.

D,J,V,size,CDR3,DNA
TRBD1,TRBJ2-7,TRBV4-2,few,CASSQDPDRGYEQYF,TGTGCCAGCAGCCAAGATCCGGACAGGGGTTACGAGCAGTACTTC
NA,TRBJ1-6,TRBV5-1,few,CASSQGDSYNSPLHF,TGCGCCAGCAGCCAAGGGGACTCCTATAATTCACCCCTCCACTTT
NA,TRBJ2-1,TRBV7-6,NA,CASSSQGGAHNEQFF,TGTGCCAGCAGCTCCCAGGGGGGAGCACACAATGAGCAGTTCTTC
TRBD2,TRBJ2-1,TRBV11-2,NA,CASSLAPWGSGGANEQFF,TGTGCCAGCAGCTTAGCCCCCTGGGGTAGCGGGGGGGCCAATGAGCAGTTCTTC
NA,TRBJ2-1,TRBV6-1,NA,CASSDTLLYNEQFF,TGTGCCAGCAGTGATACTTTACTCTACAATGAGCAGTTCTTC
TRBD1,TRBJ2-2,TRBV11-3,NA,CASSPWDRGSTGELFF,TGTGCCAGCAGCCCGTGGGACAGGGGGTCCACCGGGGAGCTGTTTTTT
NA,TRBJ2-1,TRBV5-1,NA,CASSLAAAGNEQFF,TGCGCCAGCAGCTTGGCCGCGGCTGGGAATGAGCAGTTCTTC
TRBD2,TRBJ2-7,TRBV7-9,NA,CASSLAGLVYEQYF,TGTGCCAGCAGCTTAGCGGGACTAGTGTACGAGCAGTACTTC
TRBD1,TRBJ2-7,TRBV27,NA,CASSFPGQFSYEQYF,TGTGCCAGCAGTTTCCCGGGACAGTTCTCCTACGAGCAGTACTTC
NA,TRBJ2-3,TRBV30,NA,CAWNVGDTQYF,TGTGCCTGGAACGTCGGGGATACGCAGTATTTT
NA,TRBJ2-7,TRBV28,once,CASSDNTYEQYF,TGTGCCAGCAGTGACAACACCTACGAGCAGTACTTC
TRBD2,TRBJ2-7,TRBV7-2,once,CASSLVGGTSGAYEQYF,TGTGCCAGCAGCTTAGTTGGGGGGACTAGCGGGGCCTACGAGCAGTACTTC
NA,TRBJ1-4,TRBV2,NA,CASGLVGGEKLFF,TGTGCCAGCGGTCTCGTGGGGGGTGAAAAACTGTTTTTT
TRBD1,TRBJ1-2,TRBV19,NA,CASSIGQDRAIQYGYTF,TGTGCCAGTAGTATAGGCCAGGACAGGGCCATTCAATATGGCTACACCTTC
NA,TRBJ1-5,TRBV18,NA,CASSPSGFLYSNQPQHF,TGTGCCAGCTCACCTTCAGGATTCCTCTATAGCAATCAGCCCCAGCATTTT
TRBD2,TRBJ2-7,TRBV5-1,NA,CASSTLAGGYEQYF,TGCGCCAGCAGCACCCTTGCGGGAGGGTACGAGCAGTACTTC
TRBD1,TRBJ2-7,TRBV13,NA,CASSLTGQVGEEQYF,TGTGCCAGCAGCTTAACCGGACAGGTGGGGGAGGAGCAGTACTTC
TRBD2,TRBJ2-1,TRBV9,once,CASSLSGTRAHEQFF,TGTGCCAGCAGCCTCTCCGGGACTAGAGCTCATGAGCAGTTCTTC
NA,TRBJ1-6,TRBV9,NA,CASSEDGQPYNSPLHF,TGTGCCAGCAGCGAGGATGGACAGCCTTATAATTCACCCCTCCACTTT
NA,TRBJ1-2,TRBV5-5,NA,CASSTTPGTGLNYGYTF,TGTGCCAGCAGTACCACGCCCGGTACAGGCCTTAACTATGGCTACACCTTC
TRBD2,TRBJ2-3,TRBV27,NA,CASSLGIAGGVTQYF,TGTGCCAGCAGTTTGGGGATAGCGGGAGGGGTTACGCAGTATTTT
TRBD1,TRBJ1-1,TRBV6-6,NA,CASSGTERSTEAFF,TGTGCCAGCAGTGGGACAGAAAGGAGCACTGAAGCTTTCTTT
NA,TRBJ2-3,TRBV7-2,NA,CASSLGLSTLTQYF,TGTGCCAGCAGCTTAGGATTGTCTACGCTTACGCAGTATTTT
TRBD2,TRBJ2-2,TRBV6-1,NA,CASSELSGGTGELFF,TGTGCCAGCAGTGAACTGAGCGGGGGGACCGGGGAGCTGTTTTTT
TRBD1,TRBJ1-2,TRBV7-2,NA,CASSRDSYGYTF,TGTGCCAGCAGCCGGGACAGCTATGGCTACACCTTC
NA,TRBJ2-1,TRBV11-2,NA,CASSLNREVQFF,TGTGCCAGCAGCCTAAACAGGGAAGTGCAGTTCTTC